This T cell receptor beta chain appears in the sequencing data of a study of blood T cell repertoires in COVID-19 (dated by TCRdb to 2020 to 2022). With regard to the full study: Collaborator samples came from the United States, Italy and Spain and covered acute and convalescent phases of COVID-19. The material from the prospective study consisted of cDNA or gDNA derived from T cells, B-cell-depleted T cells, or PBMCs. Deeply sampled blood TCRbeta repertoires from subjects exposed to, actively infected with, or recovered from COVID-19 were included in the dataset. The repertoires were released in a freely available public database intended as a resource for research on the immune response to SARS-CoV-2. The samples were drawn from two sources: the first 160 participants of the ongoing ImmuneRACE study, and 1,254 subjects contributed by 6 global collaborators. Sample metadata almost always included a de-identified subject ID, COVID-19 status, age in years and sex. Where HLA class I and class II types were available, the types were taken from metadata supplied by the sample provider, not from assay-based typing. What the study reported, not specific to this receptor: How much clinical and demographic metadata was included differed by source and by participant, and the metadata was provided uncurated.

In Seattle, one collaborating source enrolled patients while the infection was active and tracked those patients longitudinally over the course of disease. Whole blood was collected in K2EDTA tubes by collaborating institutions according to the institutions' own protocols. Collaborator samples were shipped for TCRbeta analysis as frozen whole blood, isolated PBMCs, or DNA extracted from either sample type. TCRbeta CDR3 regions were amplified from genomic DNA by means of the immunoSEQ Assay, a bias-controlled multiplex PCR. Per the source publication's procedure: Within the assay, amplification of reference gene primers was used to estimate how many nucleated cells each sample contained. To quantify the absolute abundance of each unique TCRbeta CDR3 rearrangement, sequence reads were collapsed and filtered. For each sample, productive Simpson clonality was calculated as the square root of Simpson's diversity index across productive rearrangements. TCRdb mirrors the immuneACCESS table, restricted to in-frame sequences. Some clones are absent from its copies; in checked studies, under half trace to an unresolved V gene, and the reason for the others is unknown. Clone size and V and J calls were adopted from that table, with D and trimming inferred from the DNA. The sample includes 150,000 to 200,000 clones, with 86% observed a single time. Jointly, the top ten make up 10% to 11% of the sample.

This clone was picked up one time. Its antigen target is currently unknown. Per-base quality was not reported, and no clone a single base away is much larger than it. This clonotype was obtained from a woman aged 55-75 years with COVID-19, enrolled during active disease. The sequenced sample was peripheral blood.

The CDR3 protein is CASSLRGDSGNTIYF. The nucleotide sequence reads TGTGCCAGCAGCTTACGTGGAGACTCTGGAAACACCATATATTTT. The chain joins TRBV7-2 to TRBJ1-3; no D gene is confidently identified. From cysteine to phenylalanine, the CDR3 is 15 amino acids long. Solely the CDR3 DNA is kept, with 45 bases framed from the first base. CDR1 and CDR2, looked up from the germline V gene, are SGHTA and FQGNSA. V is cut by 2 bases and J by 0 bases, and the space between the germline ends is 8 bases.